The present T cell receptor (beta chain) was sequenced within a study of blood T cell repertoires in COVID-19. Study background: PBMCs, B-cell-depleted T cells, or T cells were the source of the cDNA or gDNA that made up the material.

TCRdb keeps only in-frame clones here, not all; method: immunoSEQ multiplex PCR. The sample carries approximately 360,000 clones, about 89% recorded once. This clone was observed many times. The CDR3 has 15 residues. The V and J ends lost 6 bases and 5 bases respectively, with 19 bases between them. The germline V gene has CDR1 LGHDT and CDR2 YNNKEL (reference sequence). The gene calls are TRBV3-1 (or the pseudogene TRBV3-2) and TRBJ1-1; D might be TRBD1 (6 bases). The sample was PBMCs or T cells enriched from blood (not recorded which). This receptor was identified in a man between 40 and 49 years old in a cohort exposed to, infected with or recovered from COVID-19 (not recorded which). The CDR3 region has the DNA TGTGCCAGCAGTCCCCGACAGGCGATAAAAACTGAAGCTTTCTTT. Its protein product is CASSPRQAIKTEAFF.